This T cell receptor beta chain was observed in a study of blood T cells in healthy people across ages. The wider study: When template switching was applied, about one barcoded beta molecule was captured per two T cells. Overall study results and limits: Diversity figures derived from one million T cells were judged to underestimate the true value.

Every participating donor contributed 9.5 to 10 milliliters of peripheral blood through a draw. RNA extraction gave at least 6 micrograms of total RNA per sample. CDR3 length: 17 residues. V lost 2 bases to trimming and J lost 5 bases, with 21 bases between them. The V gene's germline CDR1 is LGHDT and CDR2 YNNKEL (reference sequence). This clonotype came up a few times. As yet, its antigen is unknown. PCR was performed a second time for about 6 to 12 cycles using a sample-barcoded 5' primer and a J-beta primer mix. TCRdb re-called the 5' RACE reads with MiXCR, one entry per CDR3 protein. The data contain about 1.1 million distinct CDR3 sequences, around two fifths of them singletons.

The material sequenced was blood. This sequence originates from a man younger than 35 in good health. The V call is TRBV3-1, the J call TRBJ2-5; TRBD2 is a possible D gene (7 bases). CDR3 protein: CASSQRKDGKGGETQYF. Written as DNA, the CDR3 is TGTGCCAGCAGCCAACGAAAAGACGGAAAGGGGGGGGAGACCCAGTACTTC.